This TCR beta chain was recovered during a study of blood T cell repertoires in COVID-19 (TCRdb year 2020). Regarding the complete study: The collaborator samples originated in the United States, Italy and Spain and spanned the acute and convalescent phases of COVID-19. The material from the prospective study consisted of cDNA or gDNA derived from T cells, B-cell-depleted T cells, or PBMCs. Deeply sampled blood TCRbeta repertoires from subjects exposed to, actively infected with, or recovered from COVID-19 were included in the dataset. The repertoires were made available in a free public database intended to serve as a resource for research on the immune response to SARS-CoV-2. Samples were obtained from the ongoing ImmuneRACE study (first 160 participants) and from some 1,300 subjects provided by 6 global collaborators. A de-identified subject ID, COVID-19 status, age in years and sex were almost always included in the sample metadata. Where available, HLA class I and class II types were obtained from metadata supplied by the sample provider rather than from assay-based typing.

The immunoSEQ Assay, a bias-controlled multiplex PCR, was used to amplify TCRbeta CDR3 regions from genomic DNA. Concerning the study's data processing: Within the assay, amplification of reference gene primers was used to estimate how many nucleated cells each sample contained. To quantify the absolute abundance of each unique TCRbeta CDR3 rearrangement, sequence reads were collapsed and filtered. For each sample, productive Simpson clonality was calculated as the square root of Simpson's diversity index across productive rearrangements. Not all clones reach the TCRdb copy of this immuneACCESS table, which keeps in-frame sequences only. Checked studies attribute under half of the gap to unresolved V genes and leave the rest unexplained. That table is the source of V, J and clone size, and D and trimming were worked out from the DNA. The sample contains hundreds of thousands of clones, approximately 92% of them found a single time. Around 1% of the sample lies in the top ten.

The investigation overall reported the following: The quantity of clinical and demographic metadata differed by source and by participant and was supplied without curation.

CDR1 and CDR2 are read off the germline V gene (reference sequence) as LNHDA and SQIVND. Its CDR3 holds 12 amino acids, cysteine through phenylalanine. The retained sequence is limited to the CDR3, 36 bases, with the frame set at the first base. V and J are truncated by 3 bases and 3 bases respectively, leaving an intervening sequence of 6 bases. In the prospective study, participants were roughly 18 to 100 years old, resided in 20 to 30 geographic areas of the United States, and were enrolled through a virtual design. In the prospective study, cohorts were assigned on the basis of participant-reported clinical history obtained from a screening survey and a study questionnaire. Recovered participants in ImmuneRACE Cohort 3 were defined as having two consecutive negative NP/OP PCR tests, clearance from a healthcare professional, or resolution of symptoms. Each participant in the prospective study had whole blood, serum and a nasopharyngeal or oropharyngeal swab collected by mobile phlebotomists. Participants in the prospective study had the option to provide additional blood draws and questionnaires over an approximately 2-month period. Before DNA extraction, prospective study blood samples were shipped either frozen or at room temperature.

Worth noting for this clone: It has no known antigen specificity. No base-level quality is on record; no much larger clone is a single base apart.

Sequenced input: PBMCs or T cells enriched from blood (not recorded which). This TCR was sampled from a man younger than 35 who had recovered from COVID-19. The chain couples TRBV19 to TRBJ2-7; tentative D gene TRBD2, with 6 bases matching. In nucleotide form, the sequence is TGTGCCAGTAGTATGCGGGGCTACGAGCAGTACTTC. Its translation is CASSMRGYEQYF.